This T cell receptor (beta chain) derives from a study of blood T cell repertoires in COVID-19. Study at large: From T cells, B-cell-depleted T cells, or PBMCs came the material, which was cDNA or gDNA.

Only in-frame clones appear in the TCRdb table, and some are missing; sequencing was by immunoSEQ multiplex PCR. The sample lists about 250,000 clones, about 87% occurring once. Participant age was roughly 18 to 95 years, and participants resided in 20 to 30 US areas. The study assigned cohorts using participant-reported clinical history. Recovered status applied to Cohort 3 donors who had two consecutive negative PCRs. It also applied to those with clearance or with symptom resolution. This CDR3 has 12 amino acids. Germline V gives CDR1 SGHNT, CDR2 YENEEA. V shed 4 bases and J shed 5 bases, with 9 bases lying between them.

This receptor was identified in a woman aged 45-60 years who had recovered from COVID-19. Material: PBMCs or T cells enriched from blood (not recorded which). V gene TRBV11-3 combines with J gene TRBJ2-7, with D possibly TRBD1 on 5 matching bases. This CDR3 reads CASSYSGNEQYF. In DNA, the CDR3 is TGTGCCAGCAGCTACTCAGGGAACGAGCAGTACTTC.